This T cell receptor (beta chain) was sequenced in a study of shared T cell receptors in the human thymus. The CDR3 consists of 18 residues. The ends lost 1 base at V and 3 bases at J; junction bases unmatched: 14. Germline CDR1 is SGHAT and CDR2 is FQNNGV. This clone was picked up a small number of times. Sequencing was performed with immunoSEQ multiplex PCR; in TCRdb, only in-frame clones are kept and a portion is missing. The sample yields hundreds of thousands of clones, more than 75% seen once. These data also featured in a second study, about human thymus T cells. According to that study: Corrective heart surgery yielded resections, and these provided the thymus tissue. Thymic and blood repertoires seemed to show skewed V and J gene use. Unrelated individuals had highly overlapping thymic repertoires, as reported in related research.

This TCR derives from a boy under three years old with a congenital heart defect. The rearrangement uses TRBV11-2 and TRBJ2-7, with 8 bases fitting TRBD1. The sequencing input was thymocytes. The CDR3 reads CASSLALRVTGERYEQYF. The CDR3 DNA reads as TGTGCCAGCAGCTTAGCCCTTCGCGTGACAGGGGAACGCTACGAGCAGTACTTC.